Listed below are T cell receptor beta chains from one sample, sequenced in a study of blood T cell repertoires in COVID-19. Data came from immunoSEQ multiplex PCR; TCRdb stores just in-frame clones and leaves some out. The data show 150,000 to 200,000 clones, with almost 80% seen just once and 26% held by the top ten. Specimen: peripheral blood. These receptors were taken from a woman between 70 and 85 years old with acute or convalescent COVID-19. The CDR3 runs from the conserved cysteine through the conserved F or W. Fields, in order: V gene, D gene, J gene, clone size, CDR3 protein, CDR3 DNA. D genes are given only for firm matches. Rows give clone size only sometimes, using once, few, many, or a class for an expanded clone.

TRBV7-2	TRBD2	TRBJ2-7	NA	CASSNNLLAGAYEQYF	TGTGCCAGCAGCAACAACCTACTAGCGGGGGCCTACGAGCAGTACTTC
TRBV18	NA	TRBJ1-2	NA	CASSPLRETPYGYTF	TGTGCCAGCTCACCATTACGGGAGACTCCCTATGGCTACACCTTC
TRBV6-2/TRBV6-3	TRBD1	TRBJ2-5	few	CASSHGTGGQETQYF	TGTGCCAGCAGCCACGGAACAGGGGGTCAAGAGACCCAGTACTTC
TRBV10-3	TRBD2	TRBJ2-3	NA	CAISERRVAGGPRTTDTQYF	TGTGCCATCAGTGAGAGGAGAGTGGCGGGAGGGCCTAGGACCACAGATACGCAGTATTTT
TRBV27	NA	TRBJ2-1	NA	CASSWLGGPSNNEQFF	TGTGCCAGCAGTTGGCTCGGGGGTCCCTCAAACAATGAGCAGTTCTTC
TRBV7-3	NA	TRBJ2-5	few	CASSSGQAETQYF	TGTGCCAGCAGCTCCGGACAAGCAGAGACCCAGTACTTC
TRBV5-4	TRBD1	TRBJ2-1	NA	CASSSGQNNYNEQFF	TGTGCCAGCAGCTCGGGACAGAATAACTACAATGAGCAGTTCTTC
TRBV7-6	TRBD1	TRBJ1-1	NA	CASSSDRGTEAFF	TGTGCCAGCAGCTCAGACAGGGGGACTGAAGCTTTCTTT
TRBV6-5	NA	TRBJ2-7	NA	CASARDLDRSYEQYF	TGTGCCAGCGCCCGTGACCTTGACAGATCCTACGAGCAGTACTTC
TRBV5-1	NA	TRBJ2-5	NA	CASRLGARQETQYF	TGCGCCTCAAGGTTAGGGGCTAGACAAGAGACCCAGTACTTC
TRBV7-8	TRBD1	TRBJ2-3	NA	CASSLYTDREAPDTQYF	TGTGCCAGCAGCTTATATACGGACAGGGAAGCCCCAGATACGCAGTATTTT
TRBV9	NA	TRBJ1-2	few	CASSVRALDGYTF	TGTGCCAGCAGCGTGAGGGCTCTCGATGGCTACACCTTC
TRBV6-9	NA	TRBJ2-7	NA	CASSYLVADSYEQYF	TGTGCCAGCAGTTATTTGGTGGCAGATTCCTACGAGCAGTACTTC
TRBV18	TRBD2	TRBJ2-3	once	CASSPGLAGVATDTQYF	TGTGCCAGCTCTCCGGGACTAGCGGGAGTGGCAACAGATACGCAGTATTTT
TRBV7-2	TRBD2	TRBJ2-1	NA	CASSHQAGAFNEQFF	TGTGCCAGCAGCCATCAAGCGGGAGCGTTTAATGAGCAGTTCTTC
TRBV11-1	NA	TRBJ2-2	NA	CASSLYRATGELFF	TGTGCCAGCAGCTTATACAGGGCAACCGGGGAGCTGTTTTTT
TRBV7-6	TRBD2	TRBJ2-1	NA	CASSLSGGRMYEQFF	TGTGCCAGCAGCTTAAGCGGCGGGAGGATGTATGAGCAGTTCTTC
TRBV20-1	NA	TRBJ1-5	NA	CSASRLGGRFGQPQHF	TGCAGTGCTAGTAGACTGGGCGGGCGGTTCGGACAGCCCCAGCATTTT
TRBV7-2	TRBD2	TRBJ2-1	NA	CASSLGLAGGDEQFF	TGTGCCAGCAGCTTAGGGCTAGCGGGTGGTGATGAGCAGTTCTTC
TRBV10-2	TRBD1	TRBJ2-5	once	CASSAPDRGKETQYF	TGCGCCAGCAGTGCCCCGGACAGGGGAAAAGAGACCCAGTACTTC
TRBV3-1/TRBV3-2	NA	TRBJ2-1	NA	CASSLGTEQFF	TGTGCCAGCAGCCTGGGCACTGAGCAGTTCTTC
TRBV6-4	TRBD2	TRBJ2-2	NA	CASSDSVLAGSNTGELFF	TGTGCCAGCAGTGACTCCGTACTAGCGGGGTCGAACACCGGGGAGCTGTTTTTT
TRBV7-2	NA	TRBJ2-5	NA	CASSPRDSGETQYF	TGTGCCAGCAGCCCCCGGGACTCCGGGGAGACCCAGTACTTC
TRBV24-1	TRBD2	TRBJ2-2	NA	CATSDWGLDNTGELFF	TGTGCCACCAGTGATTGGGGACTAGACAACACCGGGGAGCTGTTTTTT
TRBV4-2	NA	TRBJ1-6	NA	CASSQEGHSAIYNSPLHF	TGTGCCAGCAGCCAAGAGGGACACAGCGCCATTTATAATTCACCCCTCCACTTT
TRBV19	TRBD1	TRBJ2-7	few	CASSRWPGQGNYEQYF	TGTGCCAGTAGCCGATGGCCGGGACAGGGGAACTACGAGCAGTACTTC
TRBV24-1	NA	TRBJ2-6	NA	CATSGRDGSYSGANVLTF	TGTGCCACCAGTGGGCGGGACGGAAGCTACTCTGGGGCCAACGTCCTGACTTTC
TRBV6-4	NA	TRBJ1-1	NA	CASSDQGGTEAFF	TGTGCCAGCAGTGATCAAGGGGGCACTGAAGCTTTCTTT
TRBV24-1	TRBD2	TRBJ2-1	once	CATSDPPGGESHEQFF	TGTGCCACCAGTGATCCGCCCGGGGGGGAGAGCCATGAGCAGTTCTTC
TRBV19	NA	TRBJ1-2	NA	CASSLGPNPNYGYTF	TGTGCCAGTAGCCTGGGGCCTAATCCTAACTATGGCTACACCTTC
TRBV15	TRBD2	TRBJ2-5	NA	CATSRDEAGVQETQYF	TGTGCCACCAGCAGAGATGAGGCGGGAGTCCAAGAGACCCAGTACTTC
TRBV6-5	TRBD2	TRBJ2-7	NA	CASSYKREVNEQYF	TGTGCCAGCAGTTACAAGCGGGAGGTCAACGAGCAGTACTTC
TRBV6-4	TRBD1	TRBJ2-7	once	CASSDSFRHSDRVPYEQYF	TGTGCCAGCAGTGACTCGTTCAGACACTCGGACAGGGTCCCCTACGAGCAGTACTTC
TRBV5-4	NA	TRBJ2-7	NA	CASSFYGGYEQYF	TGTGCCAGCAGCTTTTACGGAGGCTACGAGCAGTACTTC
TRBV2	NA	TRBJ1-1	few	CASGQAGSSTEAFF	TGTGCCAGCGGTCAGGCAGGATCATCCACTGAAGCTTTCTTT
TRBV28	TRBD1	TRBJ2-7	NA	CASKVTGQGSYEQYF	TGTGCCAGCAAAGTTACGGGACAGGGATCCTACGAGCAGTACTTC
TRBV10-2	NA	TRBJ1-2	NA	CASRDMDRNYGYTF	TGCGCCAGCAGGGACATGGACAGAAACTATGGCTACACCTTC
TRBV5-4	TRBD2	TRBJ2-1	NA	CASSLSGSSNEQFF	TGTGCCAGCAGCTTAAGCGGGAGTTCAAATGAGCAGTTCTTC
TRBV30	NA	TRBJ2-3	NA	CAWTAWGGRSTDTQYF	TGTGCCTGGACTGCCTGGGGCGGTCGAAGCACAGATACGCAGTATTTT
TRBV18	NA	TRBJ2-7	once	CASSPGQFYEQYF	TGTGCCAGCTCACCAGGACAGTTCTACGAGCAGTACTTC
TRBV6-1	TRBD2	TRBJ2-7	NA	CASSELQSGTRSYEQYF	TGTGCCAGCAGTGAGCTTCAATCCGGGACTAGATCCTACGAGCAGTACTTC
TRBV21-1	NA	TRBJ2-7	NA	CASSSDTPASHEQYF	TGTGCCAGCAGCTCCGATACGCCGGCTAGTCACGAGCAGTACTTC
TRBV9	TRBD2	TRBJ2-3	NA	CASSVGGDTDTQYF	TGTGCCAGCAGCGTCGGGGGGGACACAGATACGCAGTATTTT
TRBV6-5	TRBD2	TRBJ2-2	NA	CASSTRDSGRGELFF	TGTGCCAGCAGTACCCGGGATAGCGGGAGAGGGGAGCTGTTTTTT
TRBV5-1	NA	TRBJ1-4	NA	CASSLQRMDEKLFF	TGCGCCAGCAGCTTACAGAGAATGGATGAAAAACTGTTTTTT
TRBV18	TRBD2	TRBJ2-1	NA	CASSPPFSGNNEQFF	TGTGCCAGCTCACCCCCTTTTAGCGGGAATAATGAGCAGTTCTTC